This TCR beta chain appears in the sequencing data of a study of PD-L1 blockade in urothelial cancer. TCRdb's table, derived via immunoSEQ multiplex PCR, lists solely in-frame clones and lacks some. The sample lists approximately 39,000 clones; around 88% were seen once. Whole-study results and caveats: Durable benefit accompanied greater 3-week expansion of tumor-associated blood clones.

A note on this clone: Its target is not known.

Sequencing was performed on PBMCs, taken around atezolizumab (anti-PD-L1) treatment. The origin of this receptor is a man aged 60 to 75 with urothelial cancer.

CDR3 region: CATSRGQGEGPNTEAFF. CDR3 in DNA: TGTGCCACCAGCAGGGGACAGGGAGAGGGCCCAAACACTGAAGCTTTCTTT. The chain uses TRBV15 and TRBJ1-1; 9 nucleotides align to TRBD1. The CDR3 covers 17 residues. V lost 3 bases and J lost 2; bases outside the gene matches: 10. Germline V gene sequence: CDR1 LNHNV, CDR2 YYDKDF (reference sequence).